This TCR beta chain appears in the sequencing data of a study of blood T cell repertoires in COVID-19. In the study overall: T cells, B-cell-depleted T cells, or PBMCs provided the cDNA or gDNA that served as material.

In the original processing: The assay estimated nucleated cells by amplifying reference gene primers. Data came from immunoSEQ multiplex PCR; TCRdb stores just in-frame clones and leaves some out. The V and J calls and clone size are taken from that table; D and trimming were inferred from the DNA. In the table there are about 250,000 clones, 80% to 95% of which are singletons. The V gene's germline CDR1 is SGHVS and CDR2 FNYEAQ. The CDR3 extends over 15 amino acids. The ends were cut back, 1 base at V and 2 bases at J, with 12 bases in the middle. Participants' reported clinical history set cohort assignment.

The rearrangement joins TRBV7-6 to TRBJ2-7; no definite D call. The sequenced material came from PBMCs or T cells enriched from blood (not recorded which). The source of this sequence is a woman between 18 and 30 years old who had recovered from COVID-19. The CDR3 reads CASSLVGDSAYEQYF. DNA for the CDR3: TGTGCCAGCAGCTTAGTAGGCGACTCGGCCTACGAGCAGTACTTC. Full variable domain (outside the CDR3, taken from reference TRBV7-6 and TRBJ2-7): GAGVSQSPRYKVTKRGQDVALRCDPISGHVSLYWYRQALGQGPEFLTYFNYEAQQDKSGLPNDRFSAERPEGSISTLTIQRTEQRDSAMYRCASSLVGDSAYEQYFGPGTRLTVT.